This T cell receptor (beta chain) was sequenced during a study of blood T cells in healthy people across ages (dated by TCRdb to 2014 to 2015). Background on the whole study: In model experiments, template switching captured about one uniquely barcoded TCR beta cDNA molecule for every two T cells. Four age groups were formed from the donors: young (average approximately 15 years), middle-aged (just under 40), aged (under 70) and long-lived (roughly 81). Two additional independent replicas of 1 million unique cDNA reads from the same blood draw were analyzed for two donors (one aged 18 to 30 and one aged 80 or older). Donors of different ages were randomly distributed across sequencing lanes to avoid experimental bias. Using deep sequencing normalized with unique cDNA molecular identifiers, the study measured how TCR beta repertoire diversity changes with age.

Trimming accounts for 5 bases at V and 0 bases at J, while the number of junction bases matched to no gene is 8. The CDR3 sequence holds 16 residues, the cysteine and phenylalanine included. Left in the record is the CDR3 DNA by itself, 48 bases read in frame from the first base. From a lookup of the germline V gene, CDR1 and CDR2 are MDHEN and SYDVKM. Receptor amplification or capture employed 5' RACE. Sequencing used an Illumina HiSeq 2500. The second PCR ran for roughly 7 to 12 cycles and used a J-beta primer mix along with a sample-barcoded 5' primer. A template-switch 5' adaptor carrying 12 random nucleotides introduced a unique molecular identifier onto each TCR beta cDNA molecule. Each sample yielded at least 3 million CDR3-containing paired-end reads. First-strand cDNA was synthesized from all RNA with the Mint cDNA synthesis kit, primed by a TRBC-specific oligonucleotide. Following uracil-DNA glycosylase treatment, all cDNA underwent a first 18-cycle PCR with the universal primers M1SS and BC2_uni_R. Per the original workflow: Normalization of each sample was performed by random selection of 1 million high-quality reads, each carrying a distinct molecular identifier. Instead of being binned into consensus sequences, reads with shared molecular identifiers were discarded. MiTCR, with a Q25 quality threshold and the strictest error-elimination algorithm, was used for CDR3 identification, clonotype clustering and error correction. Lower-bound total TCR beta diversity was estimated with a nonparametric unseen species model using Euler transformation. The public reads were reprocessed in TCRdb via fastp at Q25 and MiXCR, keeping in-frame beta chains. Each CDR3 protein gets just one entry, which takes the most common genes and DNA from the rows behind it. Clone size and V and J calls follow TCRdb, not the original study. In this sample the table shows about 900,000 distinct CDR3 sequences, 40% to 60% of which occur a single time. The leading ten clones occupy over 10% of the sample.

As concerns this clonotype: Its antigen specificity is not known. Base qualities are not provided; no much larger clone lies one nucleotide away.

The roughly 39 donors, aged 6 to 90 years, were systemically healthy Caucasian individuals from Russia. Each donor gave 8 to 10 milliliters of peripheral blood, collected into EDTA-treated Vacutainer tubes. Ficoll-Paque density-gradient centrifugation was used to isolate PBMCs, with at least 7 million obtained per sample. Trizol reagent was used to extract total RNA from PBMCs, with at least 5 micrograms per sample. For every donor, an aliquot of PBMCs went through flow cytometry to measure the percentages of naive CD45RAhigh/CD27high T cells. Results the study describes overall, beyond this receptor: Observed TCR beta diversity per million T cells fell roughly linearly with age, and a significant reduction was already apparent by age around 40. Conclusive comparison of naive and antigen-experienced compartments was prevented by the profiling of bulk unsorted PBMCs. Compared with the aged group, the long-lived group had more naive CD4+ T cells, fewer expanded clones and increased TCR diversity, suggesting age selection. Observed TCR beta diversity correlated strongly with the percentage of naive T cells measured by flow cytometry. Estimates of total diversity based on one million sequenced T cells were regarded as lower bounds and as underestimates. Because donor CMV infection status was unknown, age-related changes in expanded clonotypes were potentially confounded.

The sequencing sample was made of blood. The sequence links TRBV28 to TRBJ2-7, with 9 bases matching TRBD1. The TCR sequence derives from a man aged 25-40 years in good health. The sequence in DNA is TGTGCCAGCAGTCCAGGACAGGGGAGGAGCTCCTACGAGCAGTACTTC. Its amino acids are CASSPGQGRSSYEQYF.